Below, one T cell receptor beta chain is given with its context. Under the authors' procedure: It was from reference gene primer amplification that nucleated cell counts were estimated. Produced via immunoSEQ multiplex PCR; TCRdb's table is partial and in-frame only. For V, J and clone size, that table is used; D and trimming come from the DNA. The sample lists approximately 150,000 clones, around 87% seen once, with approximately 3% in the top ten. This CDR3 has 15 residues. Germline V CDR1 and CDR2: MDHEN, SYDVKM. The J segment lost 9 bases and the V segment lost 2 bases, leaving 8 bases of the junction unmatched. This sample stems from a study of blood T cell repertoires in COVID-19. Study-wide background: COVID-19 samples collected from the United States, Italy and Spain covered acute and convalescent phases. PBMCs, B-cell-depleted T cells, or T cells provided the cDNA or gDNA that made up the material.

The sample consisted of peripheral blood. The sequence derives from a woman in her sixties with active COVID-19. The chain recombines TRBV28 with TRBJ2-1, with 9 bases lining up with TRBD2. CDR3 DNA sequence: TGTGCCAGCAGTTTAAATGGCGGGAGGGCCAGTGAGCAGTTCTTC. Translating it yields CASSLNGGRASEQFF.